This T cell receptor beta chain was documented in a study of blood T cell repertoires in COVID-19. About the research overall: Material from acute and convalescent COVID-19 was sourced from the United States, Italy and Spain. From T cells, B-cell-depleted T cells, or PBMCs came the material, which was cDNA or gDNA.

The CDR3 sequence is 16 residues long. The J segment lost 4 bases and the V segment lost 4 bases, leaving 11 bases of the junction unmatched. Germline V CDR1 and CDR2: LGHDT, YNNKEL (reference sequence). In the original analysis: Amplified reference gene primers provided the basis for estimating nucleated cell counts. Generated by immunoSEQ multiplex PCR, the TCRdb table keeps only in-frame clones and is missing some. For V, J and clone size, that table is used; D and trimming come from the DNA. The repertoire consists of roughly 160,000 clones, with 82% occurring once and the leading ten covering 10% to 13%.

V gene TRBV3-1 (or the pseudogene TRBV3-2) combines with J gene TRBJ2-3; 7 bases match TRBD1. The sequencing input was peripheral blood. The receptor's source is an elderly woman with active or convalescent COVID-19. In DNA, the CDR3 is TGTGCCAGCAGCCTGTACGGGACAGTGGTCCCAGATACGCAGTATTTT. It encodes CASSLYGTVVPDTQYF.